One and the same sample provided the 9 T cell receptor beta chains below, sequenced in a study of control samples from healthy donors and cancer patients. The repertoire was sequenced with immunoSEQ multiplex PCR; TCRdb's copy has only in-frame clones and lacks some. The data hold roughly 50,000 clones, with around 97% observed a single time. Sequenced sample: blood. The origin of the receptors is a woman aged 25 to 39 in good health.

The chain links TRBV29-1 to TRBJ2-1; 9 bases map to TRBD1. This CDR3 spans 15 amino acids. Germline trimming cut 1 base from V and 9 bases from J; bases unmatched to any gene: 10. Germline V gives CDR1 SQVTM, CDR2 ANQGSEA. The CDR3 protein is CSVEGGDRASGEQFF. The DNA of the CDR3 is TGCAGCGTTGAAGGGGGGGACAGGGCCTCAGGTGAGCAGTTCTTC.

This chain links TRBV25-1 with TRBJ2-5; D could derive from TRBD1 or TRBD2 (5 bases each). V was shortened by 4 bases and J by 1 base, with 10 bases between the two germline ends. Germline CDR1 is MGHDK and CDR2 is SYGVNS. This CDR3 contains 14 residues. DNA for the CDR3: TGTGCCAGCAGTGGGGGACGGGGCCAAGAGACCCAGTACTTC. This codes for CASSGGRGQETQYF.

The rearrangement joins TRBV12-3 or TRBV12-4 to TRBJ2-1; D is unresolved. The CDR3 consists of 10 residues. V lost 6 bases and J lost 7, with 4 bases in between. CDR3 residues: CASRGNEQFF. As DNA, the CDR3 is TGTGCCAGCAGGGGAAATGAGCAGTTCTTC.

This clone turned up a few times. This chain joins TRBV12-5 and TRBJ1-1; D unresolved. This CDR3 has 16 residues. Trimming stripped 0 bases from V and 1 base from J, with 12 bases between. The germline gives CDR1 LGHNT, CDR2 FRNRAP. The CDR3 DNA follows: TGTGCTAGTGGTTTGGTATTAGATGGGGAGAACACTGAAGCTTTCTTT. This sequence encodes CASGLVLDGENTEAFF.

The rearrangement links TRBV6-5 to TRBJ2-7, with unresolved D. V was trimmed by 0 bases and J by 11 bases, leaving 20 bases between them. CDR3 size: 15 residues. Per the germline V gene, CDR1 is MNHEY and CDR2 is SVGAGI. CDR3 bases: TGTGCCAGCAGTTACTCTCGGCCCCGAAGTTATGGGAAGTACTTC. This codes for CASSYSRPRSYGKYF.

The chain is built from TRBV15 and TRBJ2-3; D perhaps matches TRBD1 (6 bases). CDR3 length: 15 amino acids. The ends were cut back, 5 bases at V and 2 bases at J, with 14 bases in the middle. CDR1 and CDR2 (germline): LNHNV, YYDKDF (reference sequence). CDR3 amino acids: CATSSYRVATDTQYF. The CDR3 DNA is TGTGCCACCAGCTCTTACAGGGTAGCCACAGATACGCAGTATTTT.

The chain couples TRBV5-1 to TRBJ2-7; tentative D call: TRBD2 (6 bases). In germline, CDR1 is SGHRS, CDR2 YFSETQ. The CDR3 covers 14 residues. The V end lost 4 bases, the J end lost 0 bases, and 11 bases lay between the germline ends. The chain's CDR3 is CASSGDWNSYEQYF. In DNA, the CDR3 is TGCGCCAGCAGCGGGGACTGGAACTCCTACGAGCAGTACTTC.

Here the CDR3 DNA reads TGTGCCAGCTCCCCGGCGGGAGGGCCTTATACGCAGTATTTT. Its translation is CASSPAGGPYTQYF. The chain has TRBV6-5 and TRBJ2-3; the match to TRBD2 covers 9 bases. This CDR3 is built from 14 residues. The trim removed 8 bases at V and 7 bases at J, leaving 10 bases unmatched. Germline CDR1 MNHEY, CDR2 SVGAGI.

This chain joins TRBV6-1 and TRBJ1-2; possible D gene TRBD1, 6 bases. The CDR3 is 15 amino acids. The V end was cut by 3 bases, the J end by 1 base, with 12 bases between. Germline values: CDR1 MNHNS, CDR2 SASEGT. The CDR3 DNA sequence: TGTGCCAGCAGTGATACAGGGTTGGGTAACTATGGCTACACCTTC. Its protein product is CASSDTGLGNYGYTF.